The clone carrying this T cell receptor (beta chain) has just a few counts. Noted time point: sample taken at primary tumor resection. Frozen PBMC, nontumor lung or tumor provided whole RNA, which was sequenced unsorted. The donors, fewer than 90 patients with untreated early-stage non-small cell lung cancer, provided the samples. This entry belongs to a study of spatial heterogeneity in lung cancer. On each TCR cDNA molecule, a unique molecular identifier was present. TCRdb re-called the 5' RACE reads through MiXCR, storing one row per CDR3 protein. The data hold some 41,000 distinct CDR3 sequences, with approximately 6.8% observed a single time. Germline V lookup: CDR1 MNHEY, CDR2 SVGEGT. V was cut by 0 bases and J by 1 base, with 19 bases left in between. This CDR3 has 19 amino acids.

The sequenced sample was PBMCs, obtained at surgery. The rearrangement links TRBV6-2 or TRBV6-3 to TRBJ1-5, with D unclear. This TCR was recovered from a female donor with early-stage non-small cell lung cancer. The CDR3 reads CASSYSRAGQLWSNQPQHF. CDR3 sequence (DNA): TGTGCCAGCAGTTACTCCCGAGCAGGCCAGTTATGGAGCAATCAGCCCCAGCATTTT.